The sequence of this T cell receptor (beta chain) was determined in a study of blood T cell repertoires in COVID-19. Study-level information: PBMCs, B-cell-depleted T cells, or T cells provided the cDNA or gDNA that made up the material.

Sequenced by immunoSEQ multiplex PCR; TCRdb stores in-frame clones only, minus some. The table lists more than 95,000 clones, around 81% of them singletons, with 30% to 45% in the top ten. The CDR3 length is 18 residues. The germline V gene has CDR1 SNHLY and CDR2 FYNNEI. The V and J ends lost 7 bases and 2 bases, in that order; junction bases with no gene match: 19. The V call is TRBV2, the J call TRBJ2-7; TRBD1 matches 8 bases. This sequence was found in a man at least 80 years old with acute or convalescent COVID-19. Input material: peripheral blood. Here the CDR3 reads CASNRHRGTVKQPYEQYF. As DNA, the CDR3 is TGTGCCAGCAACCGGCACAGGGGGACCGTAAAGCAGCCCTACGAGCAGTACTTC.